This entry describes one TCR beta chain. What it binds is not known. The PCR primers covered 54 TRBV and 13 TRBJ segments. Libraries were prepared by immunoSEQ multiplex PCR; TCRdb keeps only in-frame clonotypes and omits some of them. This table holds 65,000 to 95,000 clones, 80% found once. This entry belongs to a study of T cell repertoires and HLA-DP antigens. Background on the study: Transduced HeLa cells presented HLA-DP to CD4+ T cells. Average DNA input: 218.4 ng for CD137+CD4+ sorts, 1,200 ng pre-culture.

The length of the CDR3 is 15 residues. V lost 6 bases and J 2 bases, leaving 16 bases between the germline ends. The germline CDR1 and CDR2 sequences are SGHAT and FQNNGV. The rearrangement joins TRBV11-2 to TRBJ2-5; a weak D match, TRBD1 (6 bases). Sequencing was performed on CD4+ T cells from PBMCs. The receptor comes from a man between 60 and 75 years old in good health and CMV-seronegative. CDR3 nucleotides: TGTGCCAGCAGGATGGGGGCCGGACAACAAGAGACCCAGTACTTC. Its translation: CASRMGAGQQETQYF.